This T cell receptor beta chain is drawn from a study of response to subunit inactivated influenza vaccine. TCRdb analysed the RT-PCR reads with MiXCR anew, one entry per CDR3 protein. Of about 700,000 distinct CDR3 sequences in the sample, 14% were seen once. As to this clonotype: Antigen specificity is unknown.

Findings and limits, study-wide: There was a suggestion from the authors that each seasonal influenza vaccination recruits few new T cells.

The receptor's source is a man between 50 and 59 years old who received an inactivated influenza vaccine. The starting material was PBMCs from blood, obtained 14 to 15 days before vaccination.

CDR3 sequence reads: CASSVRAGYPYEQYF. CDR3 nucleotide sequence: TGCGCCAGCAGCGTGAGAGCGGGATATCCCTACGAGCAGTACTTC. The gene calls are TRBV5-1 and TRBJ2-7; TRBD2 matches at 7 bases. CDR3 length equals 15 residues. Trimming at V came to 4 bases and at J to 2 bases, leaving 9 bases not matched to a gene. Germline loops: CDR1 SGHRS, CDR2 YFSETQ. Combining the CDR3 with reference TRBV5-1 and TRBJ2-7 gives the whole variable domain KAGVTQTPRYLIKTRGQQVTLSCSPISGHRSVSWYQQTPGQGLQFLFEYFSETQRNKGNFPGRFSGRQFSNSRSEMNVSTLELGDSALYLCASSVRAGYPYEQYFGPGTRLTVT.